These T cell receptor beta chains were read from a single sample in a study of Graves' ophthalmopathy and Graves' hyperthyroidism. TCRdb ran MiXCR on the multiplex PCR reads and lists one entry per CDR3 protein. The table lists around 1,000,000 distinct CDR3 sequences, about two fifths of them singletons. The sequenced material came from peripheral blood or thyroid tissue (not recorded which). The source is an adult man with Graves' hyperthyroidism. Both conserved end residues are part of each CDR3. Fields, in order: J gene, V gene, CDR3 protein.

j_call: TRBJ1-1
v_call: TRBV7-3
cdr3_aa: CASSLMQETEAFF

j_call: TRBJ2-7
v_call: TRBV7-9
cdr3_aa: CASSLGRQGIFEQYF

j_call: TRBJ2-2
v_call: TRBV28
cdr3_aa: CASYRSESGELFF

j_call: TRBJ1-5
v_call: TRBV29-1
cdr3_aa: CSVGDRDRPQHF

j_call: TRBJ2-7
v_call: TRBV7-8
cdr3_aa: CASSAYSGGYEQYF

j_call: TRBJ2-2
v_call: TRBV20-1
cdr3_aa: CSAPNDRAGELFF

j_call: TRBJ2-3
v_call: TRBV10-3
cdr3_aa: CAISTTSTDTQYF

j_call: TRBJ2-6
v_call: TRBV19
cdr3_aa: CASSIRDFSGANVLTF

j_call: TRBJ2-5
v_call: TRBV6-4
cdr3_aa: CASSGIQGALETQYF

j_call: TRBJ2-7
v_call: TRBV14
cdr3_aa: CASSLVTAGRPYEQYF

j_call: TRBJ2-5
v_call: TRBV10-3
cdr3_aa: CATQGQGKETQYF

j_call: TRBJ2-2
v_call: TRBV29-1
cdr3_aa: CSVFPGGRRSTGELFF

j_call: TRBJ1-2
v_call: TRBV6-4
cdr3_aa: CASSDRPGTGHYGYTF

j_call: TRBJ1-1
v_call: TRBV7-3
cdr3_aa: CASSPGVGNEAFF

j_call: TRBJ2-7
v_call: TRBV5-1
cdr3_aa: CASSLSVVGTSYEQYF

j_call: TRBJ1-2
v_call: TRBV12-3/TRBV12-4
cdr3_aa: CASSIVESGYTF

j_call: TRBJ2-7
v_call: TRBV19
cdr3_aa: CASSINHGLAEIYEQYF

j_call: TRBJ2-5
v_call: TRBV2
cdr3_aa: CASSDRGPYQETQYF

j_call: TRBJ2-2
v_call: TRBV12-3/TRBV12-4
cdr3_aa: CASRLRGVDTGELFF

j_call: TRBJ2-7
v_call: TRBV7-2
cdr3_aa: CASSPRDRGPGYEQYF

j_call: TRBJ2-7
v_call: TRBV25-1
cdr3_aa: CASSRGPPFGYEQYF

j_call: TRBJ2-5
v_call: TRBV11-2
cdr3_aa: CASSLGGQVETQYF

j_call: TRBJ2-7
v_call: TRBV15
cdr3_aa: CATSRRQTGPYEQYF

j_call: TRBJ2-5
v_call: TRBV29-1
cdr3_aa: CSVQGASSETQYF

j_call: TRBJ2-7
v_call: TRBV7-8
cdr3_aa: CASSTGAVAYEQCF

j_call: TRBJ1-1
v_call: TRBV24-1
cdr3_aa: CATSDGQKAFF

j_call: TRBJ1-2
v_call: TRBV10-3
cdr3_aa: CAISEANASGYTF

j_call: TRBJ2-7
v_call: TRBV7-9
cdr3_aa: CASSIGGVSHEQYF

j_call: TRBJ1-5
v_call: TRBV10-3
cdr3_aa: CAISVGGGGETQHF

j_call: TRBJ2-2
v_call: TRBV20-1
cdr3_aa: CSANRGFTGELFF

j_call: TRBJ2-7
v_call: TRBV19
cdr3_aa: CASSTKGATSYEQYF

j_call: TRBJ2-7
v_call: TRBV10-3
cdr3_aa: CASSYEGDVSSSYEQYF

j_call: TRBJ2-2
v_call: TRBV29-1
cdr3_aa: CSVRRGGTGELFF

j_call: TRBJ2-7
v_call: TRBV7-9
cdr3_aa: CASSASGTVSYEQYF

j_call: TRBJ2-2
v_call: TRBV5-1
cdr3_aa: CASRVGVGELFF

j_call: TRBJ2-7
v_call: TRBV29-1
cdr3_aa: CSVEDPDRGRAYEQYF

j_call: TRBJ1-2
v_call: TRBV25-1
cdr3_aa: CASTGPGEVDGYTF

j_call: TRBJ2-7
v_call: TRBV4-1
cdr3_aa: CASSPGADFSYEQYF

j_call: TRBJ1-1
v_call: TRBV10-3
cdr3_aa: CAIIEGVGTEAFF

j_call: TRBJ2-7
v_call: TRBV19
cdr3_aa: CASRAGTGSGYEQYF

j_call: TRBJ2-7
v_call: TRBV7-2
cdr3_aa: CASSWTGTTEQYF

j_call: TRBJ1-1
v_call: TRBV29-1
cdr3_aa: CSAGQGAYDSTEAFF

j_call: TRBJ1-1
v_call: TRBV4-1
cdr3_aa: CASSPSPGQNTEAFF

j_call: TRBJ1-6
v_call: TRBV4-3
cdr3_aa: CASSPHADTNSPLHF

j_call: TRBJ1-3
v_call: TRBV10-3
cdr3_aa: CAIGADSSGNTIYF

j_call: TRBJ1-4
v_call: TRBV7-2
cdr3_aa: CASSFFGETNEKLFF

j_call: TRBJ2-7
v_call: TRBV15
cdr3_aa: CATSSDNGADSYEQYF

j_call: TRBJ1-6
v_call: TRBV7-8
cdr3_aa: CASSPGATPLHF

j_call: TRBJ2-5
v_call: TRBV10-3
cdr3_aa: CAISDSAGQETQYF

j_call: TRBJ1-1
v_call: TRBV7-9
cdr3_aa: CASSPRAGMTEAFF

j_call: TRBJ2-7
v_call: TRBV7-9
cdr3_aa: CASSPETSGTYEQYF

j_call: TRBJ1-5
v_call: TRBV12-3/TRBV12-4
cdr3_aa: CASSLGPGQGIGNQPQHF

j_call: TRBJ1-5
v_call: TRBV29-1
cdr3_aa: CSVKGGAQQPQHF